Included here is one T cell receptor (beta chain) sequence, with context. Its antigen is not known. The CDR3 is made up of 14 amino acids. V was clipped by 4 bases and J by 4 bases, with 14 bases between them. Germline CDR1 reads SGHRS; CDR2 reads YFSETQ. The data were obtained in a study of graft-versus-host responses after intestinal transplantation. Using immunoSEQ multiplex PCR, the repertoire was profiled, and TCRdb retains in-frame clones only, with some absent. The table lists around 16,000 clones, 88% of them singletons. Study-wide points: Declines in HvG clones occurring early post-transplant were associated with peak circulating GvH clone levels. Present in recipient marrow, GvH clones included some that appeared first in ileum or blood.

Specimen: PBMCs, collected roughly 110 days after intestinal transplant. The rearrangement links TRBV5-1 to TRBJ1-1; D might be TRBD1 (5 bases). The clonotype was recovered from a human patient who received an intestinal transplant, so some T cells may come from the graft donor. The CDR3 here is CASSTRSGSTEAFF. The CDR3 bases are TGCGCCAGCAGCACAAGATCAGGGTCCACTGAAGCTTTCTTT. Combining the CDR3 with reference TRBV5-1 and TRBJ1-1 gives the whole variable domain KAGVTQTPRYLIKTRGQQVTLSCSPISGHRSVSWYQQTPGQGLQFLFEYFSETQRNKGNFPGRFSGRQFSNSRSEMNVSTLELGDSALYLCASSTRSGSTEAFFGQGTRLTVV.